These T cell receptor beta chains were read from a single sample in a study of blood T cells in healthy people across ages. TCRdb analysed the 5' RACE reads with MiXCR anew, one entry per CDR3 protein. The repertoire holds more than 1,400,000 distinct CDR3 sequences, with approximately 40% as singletons. The sequenced sample was blood. Receptors were obtained from a young woman in good health. CDR3s include the opening cysteine and the closing phenylalanine or tryptophan. The D gene is left open where the match is weak.

TRBJ2-1,.,TRBV24-1,CATSDGLRDGVNEQFF
TRBJ1-6,.,TRBV7-2,CASSLAGGDRALHF
TRBJ2-3,TRBD2,TRBV6-5,CASSYPVGSGGKTDTQYF
TRBJ2-1,TRBD2,TRBV3-1,CASSRLLAGGAEQFF
TRBJ2-1,TRBD2,TRBV11-2,CASSFSPGGGSWAYNEQFF
TRBJ1-2,TRBD1,TRBV7-9,CASSSSTGAVGYTF
TRBJ2-2,.,TRBV6-1,CASRAGTSTGELFF
TRBJ1-1,.,TRBV2,CASSPGHGYTEAFF
TRBJ1-2,TRBD1,TRBV11-2,CASSLAGGTGAGYTF
.,.,TRBV9,CASSVNRGASSYNEQYF
TRBJ2-2,.,TRBV6-1,CASRGLLAYDTGELFF
TRBJ2-7,TRBD1,TRBV12-3/TRBV12-4,CASSLTPGQGPYEQYF
TRBJ2-4,TRBD2,TRBV20-1,CSASPGLAGRLAKNIQYF
TRBJ2-7,.,TRBV12-5,CASGLVRYEQYF
TRBJ1-1,.,TRBV12-3/TRBV12-4,CASRRTDNTEAFF
TRBJ1-2,.,TRBV4-1,CASSSSRDFYGYTF
TRBJ2-1,TRBD2,TRBV12-3/TRBV12-4,CASSSGVAGAHNEQFF
TRBJ2-2,.,TRBV28,CASMGQGSTGELFF
TRBJ1-2,.,TRBV12-3/TRBV12-4,CASSRGEGIYGYTF
TRBJ1-6,.,TRBV20-1,CSARLGPESPLHF
TRBJ2-3,TRBD2,TRBV10-3,CAIAEREPDTQYF
TRBJ2-7,TRBD1,TRBV2,CASDAGQGRGASQRGDYEQYF
TRBJ2-4,TRBD1,TRBV4-1,CASSQEGQANSVLAENIQYF
TRBJ2-1,TRBD2,TRBV4-1,CASSQVLRGSYNEQFF
TRBJ2-5,TRBD1,TRBV2,CASKQGAMGTQYF
.,TRBD1,TRBV28,CASSLSRTGGPSEQYF
TRBJ2-3,.,TRBV2,CASRARNLGNPRISTDTQYF
TRBJ1-2,TRBD1,TRBV20-1,CSARVQGAGGYTF
TRBJ2-4,.,TRBV15,CATSRGASGAKNIQYF
TRBJ2-1,.,TRBV6-1,CASSEESGQYNEQFF
TRBJ2-1,.,TRBV11-2,CASSLPFTTGPTSSSYNEQFF
TRBJ2-1,.,TRBV12-3/TRBV12-4,CASSLGGGATNEQFF
TRBJ2-3,TRBD2,TRBV20-1,CSAEGLSGRGTDTQYF
TRBJ2-3,TRBD2,TRBV13,CASSITSGLQYF
TRBJ2-5,.,TRBV28,CASRTRDTSVGEETQYF
TRBJ2-3,TRBD2,TRBV10-2,CASSESFVRGGPDTQYF
TRBJ2-3,.,TRBV20-1,CSATSGVSTDTQYF
.,TRBD2,TRBV4-1,CASSQESGTSGEQYF
TRBJ2-3,TRBD2,TRBV18,CASSQRELTDTQYF
TRBJ2-7,.,TRBV20-1,CSVPKAGDYEQYF